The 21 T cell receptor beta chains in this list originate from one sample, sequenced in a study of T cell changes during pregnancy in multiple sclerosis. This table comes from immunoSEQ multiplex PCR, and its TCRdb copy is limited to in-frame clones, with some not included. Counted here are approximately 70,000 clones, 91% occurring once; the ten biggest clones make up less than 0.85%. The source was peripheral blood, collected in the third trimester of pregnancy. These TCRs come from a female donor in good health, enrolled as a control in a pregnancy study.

For the CDR3, the DNA is TGTGCCAGCAGCCGGAGCCTCTCTGGAAACACCATATATTTT. Translating gives CASSRSLSGNTIYF. The V and J genes are TRBV9 and TRBJ1-3; the D is unclear. Per germline, CDR1 SGDLS and CDR2 YYNGEE. V lost 4 bases, J lost 0 bases, and 8 bases lay in between. The CDR3 has 14 residues.

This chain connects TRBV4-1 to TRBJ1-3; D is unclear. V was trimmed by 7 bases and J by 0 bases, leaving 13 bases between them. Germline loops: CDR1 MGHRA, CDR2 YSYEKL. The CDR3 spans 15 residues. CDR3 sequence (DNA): TGCGCCAGCACCCTCGAAGAGAGCTCTGGAAACACCATATATTTT. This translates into CASTLEESSGNTIYF.

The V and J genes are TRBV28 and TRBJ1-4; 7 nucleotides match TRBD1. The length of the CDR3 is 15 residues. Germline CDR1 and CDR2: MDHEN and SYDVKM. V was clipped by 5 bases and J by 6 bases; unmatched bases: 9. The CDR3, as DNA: TGTGCCAGCAGTCCCTCCCCAGACAGGGATGAAAAACTGTTTTTT. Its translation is CASSPSPDRDEKLFF.

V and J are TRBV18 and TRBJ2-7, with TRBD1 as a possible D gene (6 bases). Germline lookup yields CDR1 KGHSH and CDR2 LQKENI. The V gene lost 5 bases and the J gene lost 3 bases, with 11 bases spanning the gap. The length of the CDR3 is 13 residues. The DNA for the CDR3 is TGTGCCAGCTCAACCGACAGGCTCTACGAGCAGTACTTC. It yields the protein CASSTDRLYEQYF.

The CDR3 DNA sequence: TGTGCCAGCAGTGTAACAGGGACCTATGGCTACACCTTC. This sequence encodes CASSVTGTYGYTF. This chain connects TRBV6-1 to TRBJ1-2; TRBD1 might be the D (6 bases). The germline V gene has CDR1 MNHNS and CDR2 SASEGT. The CDR3 has 13 amino acids. Trimming left V 4 bases short and J 4 bases short, with 10 bases between.

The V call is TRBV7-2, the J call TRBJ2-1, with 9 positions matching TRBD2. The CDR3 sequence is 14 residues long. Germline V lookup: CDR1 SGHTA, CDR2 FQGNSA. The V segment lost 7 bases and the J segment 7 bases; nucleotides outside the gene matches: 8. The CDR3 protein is CASTQIAGVNEQFF. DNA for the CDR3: TGTGCCAGCACCCAGATAGCGGGAGTGAATGAGCAGTTCTTC.

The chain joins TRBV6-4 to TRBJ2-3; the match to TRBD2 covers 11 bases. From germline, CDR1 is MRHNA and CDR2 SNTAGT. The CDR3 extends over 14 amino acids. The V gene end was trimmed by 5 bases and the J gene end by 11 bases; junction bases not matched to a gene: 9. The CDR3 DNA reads TGTGCCAGCAGTATAGCGGGGGGGGGTTTGGGGCAGTATTTT. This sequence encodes CASSIAGGGLGQYF.

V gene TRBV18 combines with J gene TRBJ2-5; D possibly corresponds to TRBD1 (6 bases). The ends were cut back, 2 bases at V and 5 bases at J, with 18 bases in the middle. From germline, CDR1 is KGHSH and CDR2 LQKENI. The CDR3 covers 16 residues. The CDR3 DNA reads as TGTGCCAGCTCACCAGGGACAATATCGGCGAGGGAGACCCAGTACTTC. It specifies CASSPGTISARETQYF.

The chain's CDR3 is CASLRGQANTEAFF. CDR3 sequence (DNA): TGTGCCAGTTTGAGGGGACAGGCCAACACTGAAGCTTTCTTT. The genes are TRBV2 and TRBJ1-1; 8 bases agree with TRBD1. V shed 9 bases, J shed 2 bases, and the junction held 8 bases outside the gene matches. Germline CDR1 and CDR2: SNHLY and FYNNEI. The CDR3 is 14 amino acids.

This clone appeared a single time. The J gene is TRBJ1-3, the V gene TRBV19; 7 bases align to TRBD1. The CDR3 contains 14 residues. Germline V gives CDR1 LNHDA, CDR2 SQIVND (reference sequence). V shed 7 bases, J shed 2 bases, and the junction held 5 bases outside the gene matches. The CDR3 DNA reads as TGTGCCAGTACCAGGACAGGAACTGGAAACACCATATATTTT. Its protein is CASTRTGTGNTIYF.

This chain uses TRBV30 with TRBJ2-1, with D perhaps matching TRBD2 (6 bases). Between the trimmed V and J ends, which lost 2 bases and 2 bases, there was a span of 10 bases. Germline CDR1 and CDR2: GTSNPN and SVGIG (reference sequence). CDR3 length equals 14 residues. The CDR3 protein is CAWSRLAAYNEQFF. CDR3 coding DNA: TGTGCCTGGAGTCGGTTAGCGGCCTACAATGAGCAGTTCTTC.

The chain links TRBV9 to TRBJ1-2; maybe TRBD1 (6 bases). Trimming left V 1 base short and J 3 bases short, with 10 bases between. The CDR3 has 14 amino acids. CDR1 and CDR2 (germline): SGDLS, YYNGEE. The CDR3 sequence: CASSVTGGDYGYTF. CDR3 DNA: TGTGCCAGCAGCGTAACGGGGGGCGACTATGGCTACACCTTC.

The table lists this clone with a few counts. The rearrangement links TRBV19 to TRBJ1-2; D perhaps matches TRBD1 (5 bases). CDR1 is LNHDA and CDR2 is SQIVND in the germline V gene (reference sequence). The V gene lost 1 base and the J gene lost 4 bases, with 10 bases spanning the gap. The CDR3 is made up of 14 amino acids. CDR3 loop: CASSIGQYTYGYTF. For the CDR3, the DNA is TGTGCCAGTAGTATAGGACAGTATACCTATGGCTACACCTTC.

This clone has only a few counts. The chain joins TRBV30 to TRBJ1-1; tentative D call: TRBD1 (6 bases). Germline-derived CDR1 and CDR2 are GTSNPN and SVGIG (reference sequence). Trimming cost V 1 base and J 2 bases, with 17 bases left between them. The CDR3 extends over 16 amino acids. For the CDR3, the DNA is TGTGCCTGGAGTGGAGGAATGACAGGCGTAAACACTGAAGCTTTCTTT. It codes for CAWSGGMTGVNTEAFF.

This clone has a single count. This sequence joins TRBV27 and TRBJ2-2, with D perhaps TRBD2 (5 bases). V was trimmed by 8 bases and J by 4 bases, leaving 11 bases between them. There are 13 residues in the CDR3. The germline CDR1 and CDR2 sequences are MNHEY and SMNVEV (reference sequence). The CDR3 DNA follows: TGTGCCAGCGAGGGCGAGACCACCGGGGAGCTGTTTTTT. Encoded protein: CASEGETTGELFF.

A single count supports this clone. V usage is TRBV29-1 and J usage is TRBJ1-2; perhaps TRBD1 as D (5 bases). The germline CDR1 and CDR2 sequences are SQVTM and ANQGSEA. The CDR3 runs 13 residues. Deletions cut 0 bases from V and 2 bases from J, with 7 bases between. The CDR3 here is CSVEERGNYGYTF. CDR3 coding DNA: TGCAGCGTTGAAGAAAGGGGAAACTATGGCTACACCTTC.

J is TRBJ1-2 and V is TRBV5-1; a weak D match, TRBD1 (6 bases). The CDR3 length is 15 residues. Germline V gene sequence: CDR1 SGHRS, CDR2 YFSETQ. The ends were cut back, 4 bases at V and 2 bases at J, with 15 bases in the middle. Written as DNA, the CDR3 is TGCGCCAGCAGCCGCTTGGGGGGGGCAAACTATGGCTACACCTTC. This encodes CASSRLGGANYGYTF.

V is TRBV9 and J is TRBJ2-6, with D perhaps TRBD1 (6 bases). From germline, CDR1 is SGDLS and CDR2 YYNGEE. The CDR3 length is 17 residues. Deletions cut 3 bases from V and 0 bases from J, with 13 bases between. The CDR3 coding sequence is TGTGCCAGCAGCGGACCACGGACAGACTCTGGGGCCAACGTCCTGACTTTC. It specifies CASSGPRTDSGANVLTF.

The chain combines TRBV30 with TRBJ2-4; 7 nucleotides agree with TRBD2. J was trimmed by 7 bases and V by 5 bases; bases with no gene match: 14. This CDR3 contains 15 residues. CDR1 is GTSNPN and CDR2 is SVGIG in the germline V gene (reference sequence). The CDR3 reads CAWGPHLRLANIQYF. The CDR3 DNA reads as TGTGCCTGGGGTCCCCACCTTAGACTAGCTAACATTCAGTACTTC.

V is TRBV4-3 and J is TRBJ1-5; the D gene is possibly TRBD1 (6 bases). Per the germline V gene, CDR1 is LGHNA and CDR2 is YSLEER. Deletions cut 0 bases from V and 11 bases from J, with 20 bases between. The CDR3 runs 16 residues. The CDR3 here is CASSQEHRDRRRAQHF. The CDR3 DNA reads TGCGCCAGCAGCCAAGAGCATAGAGACAGGAGAAGAGCCCAGCATTTT.

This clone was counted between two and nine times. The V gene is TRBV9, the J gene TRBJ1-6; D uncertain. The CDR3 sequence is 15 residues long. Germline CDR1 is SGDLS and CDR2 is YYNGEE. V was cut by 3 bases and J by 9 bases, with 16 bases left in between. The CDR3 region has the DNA TGTGCCAGCAGCGCCTACCCGGGAGGTCGTTCACCCCTCCACTTT. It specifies CASSAYPGGRSPLHF.